This entry concerns a single T cell receptor (beta chain). Antigen specificity is unknown. Then a second PCR, running roughly 7 to 11 cycles, was carried out with a sample-barcoded 5' primer and a J-beta primer mix. Per-sample output comprised a minimum of 3 million paired-end reads containing CDR3. TCRdb called the 5' RACE reads again in MiXCR, with one record for every CDR3 protein. The sample has fewer than 950,000 distinct CDR3 sequences; 30% to 45% are singletons. The sample originates from a study of blood T cells in healthy people across ages. Findings and limits, study-wide: A roughly linear age-dependent decrease characterized TCR beta diversity per million T cells.

Germline V CDR1 and CDR2: MNHEY, SVGEGT. The CDR3 has 13 amino acids. V was cut by 5 bases and J by 6 bases, with 13 bases left in between. The sample comprised blood. This TCR was sampled from a man younger than 35 in good health. The chain joins TRBV6-2 or TRBV6-3 to TRBJ1-1, with D uncertain. CDR3 sequence: CASSDHSAPEAFF. The CDR3, as DNA: TGTGCCAGCAGTGACCATTCGGCCCCTGAAGCTTTCTTT.